This TCR beta chain appears in the sequencing data of a study of cytomegalovirus exposure and HLA in healthy donors (dated by TCRdb to the late 2010s). With respect to the entire study: An earlier analysis of 587 of the donors reported under 300 Gb of sequence data and 90 million to 120 million unique TCR beta sequences obtained from about 200 million T cells. The study was designed to test whether signatures of past pathogen exposure could be identified by cataloging public T cell receptors. About 320 gigabases of sequencing data and tens of millions of unique TCR sequences were included in an early release covering around 650 HLA-typed donors. Four to six DR-DQ haplotypes were handled as single units for association and clustering, since linkage in the cohort was strong. In a later analysis, previously published TCR beta repertoires from some 640 donors were re-analyzed and high-resolution HLA genotyping was added so that TCR occurrence patterns could be studied. In an earlier analysis of 550 to 700 of the donors, high-throughput TCR beta sequencing was used to judge whether each TCR beta V gene segment behaved as functional or pseudogenic. Of the approximately 400 genotyped donors, about 80% fell in the genetic ancestry cluster associated with self-reported Caucasian donors. A later genetic analysis used genome-wide SNP genotypes for about 60% of the roughly 670 donors, treating that subset as a discovery cohort. To predict cytomegalovirus infection status, the study combined high-throughput TCR immunosequencing, statistical association of individual TCRs with disease status, and machine learning. HLA typing covered class I and class II loci at four-digit resolution. The number of donors typed differed by locus, with about 629-630 for A, B, C, DRB1 and DQB1, 522 for DQA1, 606 for DPA1, and some 470 for DPB1. On average, roughly 250,000 unique TCR beta nucleotide sequences were sequenced per donor among about 400 genotyped donors of the cohort, with roughly a sixth of those sequences being non-productive. The study profiled the T cell repertoires of 500 to 800 subjects by immunosequencing and related them to cytomegalovirus serostatus. The later analysis used no new phenotypic data to find candidate immune exposures, relying instead on TCR beta sequences and their occurrence across donors. Every discovery cohort repertoire had been produced on one sequencing platform. Donor age, sex, ethnicity and CMV serostatus were compiled alongside the repertoire data. Besides the first cohort of approximately 670 subjects, a separate validation cohort made up of roughly 120 different subjects was used.

Receptor amplification or capture employed the immunoSEQ multiplex PCR assay. For the multiplex PCR, a mixture combining 60 forward primers for TCR Vbeta segments and 13 reverse primers for TCR Jbeta segments was used. Amplification of the CDR3 region of rearranged TCR beta genes was performed with a multiplex PCR assay on genomic DNA. On the Illumina HiSeq System, the amplified TCR beta libraries were sequenced as 87-base-pair reads. As for the original processing: A later analysis counted tens of millions of unique TCR beta chains across the 600 to 850 repertoires, and around 12 million of these chains were shared by at least two donors. A nearest-neighbor algorithm error-corrected the raw reads and collapsed the reads into unique sequences, merging closely related sequences to remove PCR and sequencing errors. Alignment of CDR3 sequences to IMGT reference sequences was used to assign V, D and J gene segments. For a sequence to be retained, at least a six-nucleotide match to both a V gene segment and a J gene segment was required. Rearrangements were classified as productive when the CDR3 lacked stop codons and remained in frame with V and J, and all other rearrangements were classified as non-productive. CDR3 was defined according to IMGT convention as the region running from the second conserved V-encoded cysteine to the conserved J-encoded phenylalanine. The earlier analysis of 500 to 750 of the donors excluded any sequence lacking an unambiguous match to a single V gene segment. In an earlier analysis of some 590 of the donors, a V segment was called functional when productive rearrangements were above 56.7%, and segregating when the standard deviation between donors exceeded 5%. A statistical classification framework was built for diagnosing cytomegalovirus status from the catalog of TCR beta chain sequences. In a later analysis, TCR nucleotide sequences were compared against IMGT/GENE-DB human TR gene sequences so that V and J genes could be assigned. The TCRdist pipeline was used in a later analysis to assign CDR3 sequences and most-parsimonious VDJ recombination scenarios. In a later analysis, each TCR beta chain was defined by its CDR3 amino acid sequence together with its V-gene family, and reads lacking a unique V-gene family were excluded. As a way to deal with suspected cross-contamination and a sequencing artifact, a later analysis dropped under 600 nucleotide sequences that were highly shared and had low generation probability. A later analysis calculated a clonal expansion index for each public chain from normalized within-repertoire ranks of inferred template counts. In a later analysis, generation probabilities were computed using a VDJ recombination model fitted to out-of-frame rearrangements, and the results were checked against IGoR. In a later analysis, TCR-TCR, TCR-HLA and TCR-CMV co-occurrence was scored with hypergeometric tests, and a repertoire-size bias correction was applied to TCR pairs. To estimate false discovery rates, a later analysis permuted the HLA or CMV assignments 20 times. In a later analysis, co-occurring TCRs were grouped using DBSCAN, and TCRdist sequence similarity was added for clustering within HLA-allele-positive subsets. Co-occurrence clustering excluded repertoires with fewer than 30,000 or more than 120,000 public chains, plus five with anomalous nucleotide sharing. TCRdb took this table from immuneACCESS and kept in-frame rearrangements with V and J called. Such tables lack part of the clones; where checked against another copy, unresolved V genes explain under half of the gap, and the rest is unexplained. V and J calls and clone size follow that table, whereas D and trimming were derived from the DNA. A total of over 150,000 clones appear in this sample, 80% of them only once. The ten largest clones add up to roughly 5.3% of the sample.

The germline V gene gives CDR1 as MDHEN and CDR2 as SYDVKM. The CDR3 runs 14 amino acids, cysteine and phenylalanine included. This entry keeps only the CDR3 DNA: 42 bases, framed from base 1. V and J are trimmed by 4 bases and 3 bases, and the gene matches miss 3 bases of the junction. With regard to this clone: This clone's antigen is unknown. Base qualities are missing; no much larger clone stands one base away.

What the work shows at the level of the full study, not this receptor alone: Because counts were too low, more than 15 rarely observed V segments, including chromosome 9 orphons, were left out of the earlier analysis of 587 of the donors. The only immune exposure information available for the cohort was CMV serostatus. In a later analysis, HLA-associated TCR beta chains showed more clonal expansion and lower generation probabilities than non-associated chains that were equally common. Several of the top co-occurrence clusters appeared to be linked to parvovirus B19, influenza, CMV and Epstein-Barr virus, according to a later analysis. Some IMGT-functional V segments, including TRBV6-2 and TRBV6-3, could not be distinguished by the 87-base-pair reads and were therefore excluded. Compared with the roughly 600-donor mean, donors in an Asian-associated ancestry cluster had fewer N-insertions in productive TCRs, according to a later genetic analysis. In an earlier analysis of 587 of the donors, most TCR beta V segments were observed in productive rearrangements about 87% or about 30% of the time, broadly matching IMGT annotations. V-gene and J-gene trimming of TCR beta chains was associated with a missense DCLRE1C variant in a later genetic analysis, and the association was replicated in an independent cohort. According to a later analysis, TCR association rates differed among HLA loci, with DRB1 alleles showing the most associated TCRs and HLA-C alleles showing the fewest. The classifier was reported to diagnose cytomegalovirus status with high specificity and sensitivity in both the original cohort and the validation cohort. According to a later analysis, most CMV-associated TCR beta chains appeared to be HLA-restricted, and the HLA associations seemed to be driven largely by CMV exposure. A further reported finding was that TCR beta sequences accurately predicted the HLA-A and HLA-B alleles for most subjects in the first cohort. Most TCR sequences were observed very rarely across donors, whereas some public TCRs were present in many individuals. The study listed 164 TCR beta chains as associated with cytomegalovirus. The authors suggested that the approach could potentially be extended to other disease states and immunological phenotypes. The cohort was sequenced for TCR beta chains only, and without alpha or paired-chain data the features that could be detected were limited. Roughly uniform sequencing depth across donors was assumed in presence/absence analyses, although this assumption may not hold. A cluster of highly shared sequence variants was judged likely to be a technical artifact of the sequencing pipeline. Linkage disequilibrium might explain the correlated functional status among segregating V segments, but an unknown experimental factor could not be excluded. In vitro tests confirmed that a few of the cytomegalovirus-associated TCR beta chains recognize cytomegalovirus antigens. In a later analysis, about 16,000 TCR beta sequences were associated with specific HLA alleles at a false discovery rate of 0.05. Strong co-occurrence of HLA alleles, especially DR and DQ, made assigning TCR associations to individual alleles difficult. HLA typing was unavailable for some donors at each locus, so association tests used only the typed subset.

The cohort comprised some 680 healthy bone marrow donors. All cohort members were sampled while nominally healthy, although unrecorded immune exposures were likely present. The donor was CMV seropositive and belonged to the group of more than 250 seropositive cohort members. Each donor provided a peripheral blood sample, and peripheral blood mononuclear cells were used for TCR beta sequencing. Genomic DNA extraction from the blood cell samples was performed with the Qiagen DNeasy Blood Extraction Kit. The sample taken for sequencing was PBMCs. This sequence uses TRBV28 and TRBJ1-5, and TRBD1 matches 7 of the central bases. The clonotype originates from a woman aged 40 to 55 in good health and CMV-seropositive. The nucleotide sequence reads as follows: TGTGCCAGCAGTTCGACAGGGTCCAATCAGCCCCAGCATTTT. This gives the protein CASSSTGSNQPQHF.